Below are 2 T cell receptor beta chains sequenced from a single sample in a study of CD8 T cells in Susac syndrome. About 0.45 to 1 ug RNA was reverse transcribed with random hexamers. TCRdb re-derived calls from the immunoSEQ multiplex PCR reads in MiXCR, one entry per CDR3 protein. Of 140,000 or so distinct CDR3 sequences listed, 94% were seen once; the top ten hold 0.07% to 0.1%. Input material: CD4+ T cells from PBMCs. These receptors all stem from a human donor in good health.

This clonotype was counted once. CDR3 region: CASSSASVDEKLFF. The CDR3, as DNA: TGTGCCAGCAGCTCTGCTTCGGTCGACGAAAAACTGTTTTTT. The V and J genes are TRBV7-6 and TRBJ1-4; D is unclear. This CDR3 is built from 14 residues. In germline, CDR1 is SGHVS, CDR2 FNYEAQ. V was cut by 4 bases and J by 8 bases, with 14 bases left in between.

The genes are TRBV2 and TRBJ2-1; 7 bases are a match to TRBD1. The V and J ends lost 4 bases and 2 bases, in that order; junction bases with no gene match: 2. This CDR3 has 14 residues. Per germline, CDR1 SNHLY and CDR2 FYNNEI. CDR3 protein: CASSGDRTYNEQFF. The CDR3 bases are TGTGCCAGCAGTGGGGACAGAACCTACAATGAGCAGTTCTTC. The full variable domain, rest sourced from reference TRBV2 and TRBJ2-1, is EPEVTQTPSHQVTQMGQEVILRCVPISNHLYFYWYRQILGQKVEFLVSFYNNEISEKSEIFDDQFSVERPDGSNFTLKIRSTKLEDSAMYFCASSGDRTYNEQFFGPGTRLTVL.